The 23 T cell receptor beta chains given below trace back to one sample, sequenced in a study of T cells in localized non-small cell lung cancer. Method: immunoSEQ multiplex PCR; TCRdb's copy keeps in-frame clones and lacks some. The table includes about 43,000 clones, 91% detected once. The material sequenced was PBMCs, taken before any cancer treatment. These receptors were collected from a woman aged 40-75 years with stage II lung adenocarcinoma.

The chain combines TRBV13 with TRBJ2-5; 10 bases match TRBD1. The CDR3 consists of 17 residues. Looked up from germline, CDR1 is PRHDT and CDR2 is FYEKMQ (reference sequence). With 5 bases clipped from V and 3 bases from J, the junction kept 12 bases outside the gene matches. CDR3 in amino acids: CASSPPGTGDLEETQYF. DNA for the CDR3: TGTGCCAGCAGCCCACCCGGGACAGGGGATCTGGAAGAGACCCAGTACTTC. The whole variable domain, filled in from reference TRBV13 and TRBJ2-5, reads AAGVIQSPRHLIKEKRETATLKCYPIPRHDTVYWYQQGPGQDPQFLISFYEKMQSDKGSIPDRFSAQQFSDYHSELNMSSLELGDSALYFCASSPPGTGDLEETQYFGPGTRLLVL.

This chain connects TRBV28 to TRBJ2-7; 12 bases are a match to TRBD2. CDR3 length equals 15 residues. Germline CDR1 MDHEN, CDR2 SYDVKM. Unmatched junction bases numbered 14, after V lost 8 bases and J lost 9 bases. The CDR3 coding sequence is TGTGCCAGCGAACCCCTAGCGGGAGGGTTGCAGGTGCAGTACTTC. Translating it yields CASEPLAGGLQVQYF.

The gene calls are TRBV19 and TRBJ1-2, with D perhaps TRBD1 (5 bases). The CDR3 has 13 residues. From germline, CDR1 is LNHDA and CDR2 SQIVND (reference sequence). Trimming took 4 bases from V and 8 from J, leaving 14 bases between them. CDR3 in amino acids: CASSTGRRDGYTF. CDR3 DNA sequence: TGTGCCAGTAGTACGGGTCGGCGGGACGGCTACACCTTC.

The rearrangement uses TRBV5-1 and TRBJ2-5, with 12 bases matching TRBD2. V dropped 6 bases and J dropped 1; count of bases not matched to a gene: 13. CDR3 length: 18 residues. In germline, CDR1 is SGHRS, CDR2 YFSETQ. CDR3 in DNA: TGCGCCAGCAACCCTGGGGCTAGCGGGGGGGCTGGCCAAGAGACCCAGTACTTC. Its protein product is CASNPGASGGAGQETQYF.

This chain connects TRBV5-1 to TRBJ1-2; 8 nucleotides agree with TRBD1. Unmatched junction bases numbered 9, after V lost 1 base and J lost 7 bases. The CDR3 spans 15 residues. Germline CDR1 SGHRS, CDR2 YFSETQ. The CDR3 region is CASSLTTGESVGYTF. Written as DNA, the CDR3 is TGCGCCAGCAGCTTGACGACAGGGGAATCGGTTGGCTACACCTTC.

The rearrangement links TRBV19 to TRBJ2-1; 8 positions match TRBD1. Germline assignment: CDR1 LNHDA and CDR2 SQIVND (reference sequence). There are 16 residues in the CDR3. V shed 1 base and J 7 bases; nucleotides not matched to a gene: 9. This CDR3 is CASSIAARGQRNEQFF. CDR3 coding DNA: TGTGCCAGTAGTATAGCTGCCAGGGGGCAGAGGAATGAGCAGTTCTTC.

V gene TRBV28 combines with J gene TRBJ2-5, with D perhaps matching TRBD2 (6 bases). Looked up from germline, CDR1 is MDHEN and CDR2 is SYDVKM. The CDR3 is made up of 15 amino acids. V gave up 3 bases and J gave up 6 bases, with 17 bases separating them. CDR3 sequence: CASSLRGSGVQTQYF. The CDR3 DNA follows: TGTGCCAGCAGTTTGCGGGGAAGTGGGGTTCAGACCCAGTACTTC.

The chain links TRBV19 to TRBJ1-2; 8 bases align to TRBD1. Germline CDR1 is LNHDA and CDR2 is SQIVND (reference sequence). Germline trimming cut 6 bases from V and 5 bases from J; bases unmatched to any gene: 5. This CDR3 spans 13 amino acids. CDR3: CASSDRGGYGYTF. The CDR3 bases are TGTGCCAGTAGCGACAGGGGCGGGTATGGCTACACCTTC.

The chain employs TRBV6-1 and TRBJ2-3; 10 positions match TRBD2. Germline assignment: CDR1 MNHNS and CDR2 SASEGT. The trim removed 6 bases at V and 3 bases at J, leaving 0 bases unmatched. This CDR3 comprises 13 residues. CDR3 in DNA: TGTGCCAGCAGGACTAGCGGGACAGATACGCAGTATTTT. As protein: CASRTSGTDTQYF.

The rearrangement uses TRBV20-1 and TRBJ2-7; maybe TRBD1 (6 bases). V lost 3 bases and J 3 bases, leaving 6 bases between the germline ends. Germline V gives CDR1 DFQATT, CDR2 SNEGSKA (reference sequence). This CDR3 has 11 residues. The CDR3 loop is CSARDSYEQYF. The CDR3, as DNA: TGCAGTGCTAGGGACAGCTACGAGCAGTACTTC.

The chain couples TRBV29-1 to TRBJ1-1; D uncertain. CDR1 and CDR2 from the germline V gene are SQVTM and ANQGSEA. The length of the CDR3 is 11 residues. V was clipped by 8 bases and J by 5 bases, with 12 bases between them. This CDR3 is CSHGVGTEAFF. The CDR3 nucleotides are TGCAGCCACGGGGTAGGTACTGAAGCTTTCTTT.

V gene TRBV18 combines with J gene TRBJ1-1, with D possibly matching TRBD1 (5 bases). Germline V CDR1 and CDR2: KGHSH, LQKENI. With 6 bases removed from V and 3 bases from J, the gap between germline ends came to 20 bases. This CDR3 contains 16 residues. DNA for the CDR3: TGTGCCAGCTCGTTTTCAGGGCCGGGATTGGACACTGAAGCTTTCTTT. This gives the protein CASSFSGPGLDTEAFF.

The chain uses TRBV9 and TRBJ1-1; D is unresolved. There are 15 residues in the CDR3. CDR1 is SGDLS, CDR2 YYNGEE, per germline. Trimming removed 4 bases at V and 1 base at J, with 14 bases between. The CDR3 loop is CASSPHRRRNTEAFF. The CDR3 DNA reads as TGTGCCAGCAGCCCCCACCGACGGAGGAACACTGAAGCTTTCTTT.

This clone has just one count. CDR3 residues: CASSEWGRITEAFF. The CDR3 nucleotides are TGTGCCAGCAGTGAATGGGGACGTATCACTGAAGCTTTCTTT. This chain connects TRBV27 to TRBJ1-1, with D perhaps TRBD1 (5 bases). The germline gives CDR1 MNHEY, CDR2 SMNVEV (reference sequence). The CDR3 is 14 residues long. Deletions cut 5 bases from V and 4 bases from J, with 14 bases between.

J is TRBJ1-5 and V is TRBV7-8; a weak D match, TRBD1 (5 bases). The germline V and J ends were trimmed by 5 bases and 4 bases, with 9 bases remaining between them. Per the germline V gene, CDR1 is SGHVS and CDR2 is FQNEAQ. The CDR3 consists of 13 residues. The CDR3 protein is CASSAYRNQPQHF. The CDR3 nucleotides are TGTGCCAGCAGCGCCTACAGGAATCAGCCCCAGCATTTT. The full variable domain, its missing parts supplied by reference TRBV7-8 and TRBJ1-5, is GAGVSQSPRYKVAKRGQDVALRCDPISGHVSLFWYQQALGQGPEFLTYFQNEAQLDKSGLPSDRFFAERPEGSVSTLKIQRTQQEDSAVYLCASSAYRNQPQHFGDGTRLSIL.

CDR3 coding DNA: TGTGCCAGCAGCTCCCACCAACAGGGAGGGGACACTGAAGCTTTCTTT. Its protein is CASSSHQQGGDTEAFF. The gene calls are TRBV7-6 and TRBJ1-1; D may be TRBD1 (6 bases). Germline V CDR1 and CDR2: SGHVS, FNYEAQ. CDR3 length: 16 residues. V gave up 4 bases and J gave up 3 bases, with 18 bases separating them.

The chain employs TRBV7-8 and TRBJ1-1; possibly TRBD1 for D (6 bases). The CDR3 has 16 amino acids. V was shortened by 1 base and J by 0 bases, with 12 bases between the two germline ends. CDR1 SGHVS and CDR2 FQNEAQ come from the germline V gene. The CDR3 region is CASSLGRQVMNTEAFF. For the CDR3, the DNA is TGTGCCAGCAGCTTAGGACGACAGGTTATGAACACTGAAGCTTTCTTT. The whole variable domain, filled in from reference TRBV7-8 and TRBJ1-1, reads GAGVSQSPRYKVAKRGQDVALRCDPISGHVSLFWYQQALGQGPEFLTYFQNEAQLDKSGLPSDRFFAERPEGSVSTLKIQRTQQEDSAVYLCASSLGRQVMNTEAFFGQGTRLTVV.

J is TRBJ1-1 and V is TRBV28; TRBD1 might be the D (6 bases). The CDR3 consists of 14 residues. Germline V gene data show CDR1 as MDHEN and CDR2 as SYDVKM. V was trimmed by 6 bases and J by 5 bases, leaving 16 bases between them. The CDR3 protein is CASSAPGAHTEAFF. In DNA form, the CDR3 reads TGTGCCAGCAGCGCTCCAGGGGCCCATACTGAAGCTTTCTTT.

The J gene is TRBJ2-2, the V gene TRBV18; D is uncertain. This CDR3 is built from 14 residues. V was cut by 2 bases and J by 5 bases, with 9 bases left in between. Germline CDR1 reads KGHSH; CDR2 reads LQKENI. The CDR3 protein is CASSPDSRTGELFF. CDR3 in DNA: TGTGCCAGCTCACCAGACTCGCGGACCGGGGAGCTGTTTTTT.

The chain recombines TRBV2 with TRBJ2-1; D tentatively reads TRBD1 or TRBD2 (5 bases each). V was pared by 4 bases and J by 3 bases, with 13 bases between. The germline CDR1 and CDR2 sequences are SNHLY and FYNNEI. The CDR3 runs 15 residues. CDR3 sequence: CASSVWGIVYNEQFF. The CDR3 nucleotides are TGTGCCAGCAGTGTTTGGGGGATAGTCTACAATGAGCAGTTCTTC.

Notes on this clone: One end of the junction does not line up with germline, which may come from a read error. Distinct nucleotide sequences in the sample also encode this CDR3. The rearrangement uses TRBV5-6 and TRBJ2-3; 7 nucleotides align to TRBD1. This CDR3 has 13 amino acids. The germline V gene encodes CDR1 SGHDT and CDR2 YYEEEE. For the CDR3, the DNA is TGTGCCAGCAGTAAGGGACAGCCAGATACACAGTATTTT. Its translation is CASSKGQPDTQYF.

This rearrangement joins TRBV9 to TRBJ2-7; maybe TRBD2 (5 bases). Germline V gene data show CDR1 as SGDLS and CDR2 as YYNGEE. This CDR3 region has 14 residues. The V gene lost 0 bases and the J gene lost 5 bases, with 12 bases spanning the gap. CDR3 amino acids: CASSVGRGFDEQYF. CDR3 sequence (DNA): TGTGCCAGCAGCGTAGGGAGAGGGTTTGACGAGCAGTACTTC.

V is TRBV28 and J is TRBJ1-2, with D hard to call. CDR3 length equals 13 residues. Deletions cut 6 bases from V and 7 bases from J, with 15 bases between. Germline CDR1 is MDHEN and CDR2 is SYDVKM. CDR3 protein: CASREGGTFGYTF. In DNA form, the CDR3 reads TGTGCCAGCAGAGAGGGCGGTACATTTGGCTACACCTTC.